This T cell receptor (beta chain) was identified during a study of T cell responses to AZD1222 COVID-19 vaccine. CDR3 length: 15 amino acids. Germline CDR1 is MNHEY and CDR2 is SVGAGI. Deletions cut 0 bases from V and 3 bases from J, with 11 bases between. Assay used: immunoSEQ multiplex PCR; TCRdb lists only in-frame clones, some missing. Here the sample spans about 160,000 clones, under 95% being singletons. The clonotype originates from an adult who received the AZD1222 COVID-19 vaccine. This specimen consisted of peripheral blood, obtained 28 days after the second AZD1222 dose. The genes are TRBV6-5 and TRBJ1-1; D unresolved. The CDR3 DNA follows: TGTGCCAGCAGTTACTCGAGGGTCGGTGACACTGAAGCTTTCTTT. Residues: CASSYSRVGDTEAFF.